This T cell receptor (beta chain) was observed in a study of T cells in localized non-small cell lung cancer. Whole-study findings and limits: Tumor trailed uninvolved adjacent lung in T cell clonality, which peaked there. Prolonged overall survival went with higher T cell density in the blood. Researchers found a median around 57 of the top 100 tumor clones in adjacent lung.

Using immunoSEQ multiplex PCR, the repertoire was profiled, and TCRdb retains in-frame clones only, with some absent. Of tens of thousands of clones detected, less than 90% appear once; the ten largest clones hold 13%. This clone is a singleton in its sample. What it binds is not known. This CDR3 spans 16 amino acids. V was clipped by 2 bases and J by 1 base; unmatched bases: 4. Germline CDR1 is LNHDA and CDR2 is SQIVND (reference sequence). The specimen was peripheral blood, collected before any cancer treatment. This sequence was found in a male donor at least 60 years old with stage I lung adenocarcinoma. The chain uses TRBV19 and TRBJ2-3; TRBD1 agrees at 9 bases. The CDR3 nucleotides are TGTGCCAGTAGTATACCGGGACAGGGAGGCACAGATACGCAGTATTTT. Its protein is CASSIPGQGGTDTQYF.